This note documents a single T cell receptor beta chain sequence. Its antigen remains undetermined. No quality values exist for individual bases; no much larger clone is one base distant. This record comes from a study of shared clonotypes between healthy human individuals (TCRdb year 2020). Regarding the study in general: Three men and a couple of women, aged 18 to 49 years, made up the cohort. For each donor, three plates each were used for CD4 naive and CD4 memory, two plates were used for CD8 naive, and one plate was used for CD8 memory. To estimate repertoire size and how much clonotypes are shared between individuals, the study performed deep sequencing of blood TCR repertoires from a handful of healthy adults. Between about 0.85 and 9.5 billion PBMCs per donor were obtained by leukapheresis. Different laboratories and diverse techniques were used to prepare libraries and sequence TCR repertoires, to increase sequencing depth and limit assay-specific biases. The investigation overall reported the following: Sharing across a few donors was observed for about 5% of naive CD4, over 3% of naive CD8, 2% to 2.5% of memory CD4, and about 0.4% of memory CD8 clonotypes. Sampling was limited to blood, and TCR repertoires in tissue likely differ from TCR repertoires in blood. Naive subsets generally had larger estimated clonotype richness than memory subsets did. Compared with non-shared clonotypes, clonotypes shared by all four sorted-subset donors had higher generation probabilities. Pairwise subsampling indicated that sequencing depth was expected to affect the degree of clonotype sharing among donors. The genetic and exposure-history diversity represented was limited by the small number of donors. Incomplete sequencing was indicated by rarefaction of sorted-subset datasets, despite the large sequencing depth.

Using the deep immunoSEQ assay, multiplex PCR amplified TCR CDR3 regions from genomic DNA. Extracted genomic DNA from each cell subset was spread evenly across all wells of several immunoSEQ 96-well plates, with each plate serving as a replicate. For sorted subsets, each replicate PCR was loaded with roughly 0.2 ug genomic DNA, equivalent to 32,000 or so T cell genomes. The purified libraries were quantified using a Qubit 3.0 fluorometer, sized with a Bioanalyzer 2100, and then quantified again using the KAPA Library Quantification kit. Each immunoSEQ 96-well plate was sequenced on its own single-read 150-cycle Illumina NextSeq 550 flow cell. As for the authors' bioinformatics: Because the immunoSEQ output held only junctional sequences and lacked quality scores, the filtering could not match the filtering applied to full-length reads. To assign V/J genes and CDR3, sequences were annotated against IMGT germline references using PyIR, a Python wrapper for IgBLAST v1.9. Reads were filtered out if the reads had weak V/J assignments (E-value above 1e-6), no CDR3, stop codons, out-of-frame junctions, or ambiguous translated residues. V3J clonotypes were defined as sequences sharing an identical inferred V gene, J gene, and CDR3 amino acid sequence. The percentage overlap between two repertoires was calculated by dividing the number of shared unique clonotypes by the size of the smaller repertoire. Richness of each repertoire was evaluated using RTK rarefaction, the Chao1 estimator, and Recon v2.1 estimates of unobserved clonotypes. Generation probabilities were computed with OLGA for all TCRbeta clonotypes obtained by the gDNA method from four donors. TCRdb took over this immuneACCESS table, retaining in-frame rearrangements with V and J assigned. Such tables are incomplete; in checked studies, under half of the missing clones stem from an unresolved V gene, and the remainder is unexplained. Clone size and V and J calls were adopted from that table, with D and trimming inferred from the DNA. This sample holds more than 850,000 clones; 75% to 85% were observed only once. Jointly, the top ten make up under 0.6% of the sample.

V and J lose 6 bases and 5 bases, and a span of 20 bases separates them. There are 15 amino acids in the CDR3, from cysteine to phenylalanine inclusive. The retained sequence is limited to the CDR3, 45 bases, with the frame set at the first base. CDR1 and CDR2 are read off the germline V gene as SGHRS and YFSETQ. Donors were healthy HIV-negative adults with no recently reported acute infections or vaccinations. Only Caucasian adults living in Nashville, Tennessee, USA were represented among the donors. CD4+ T cells were enriched by magnetic negative selection; naive cells were then positively selected on CD45RA, and the negative fraction formed the memory subset. Blood was obtained by leukapheresis, after which PBMCs were separated by Ficoll-Histopaque density gradient centrifugation and cryopreserved in liquid nitrogen vapor phase. Purity and quantity of every magnetically sorted T cell population were checked by analytical flow cytometry. Genomic DNA was isolated from every sorted fraction and measured by UV absorbance on a Nanodrop 2000c.

The TCR comes from a man aged 18 to 29 in good health. Some clones in this sample may be carry-over from other donors' samples. The sequenced material came from memory CD4+ T cells from PBMCs. Reading the label with the study, this specimen's cell subset or site is: CD45RA-negative fraction. The sequence joins TRBV5-1 to TRBJ1-1, with a weak D call of TRBD1 (6 bases match). This receptor carries the CDR3 CASTSLGQGTTEAFF. DNA sequence: TGCGCCAGCACCTCTTTGGGGCAGGGGACGACTGAAGCTTTCTTT.